The 29 T cell receptor beta chains below were found in one sample sequenced in a study of shared clonotypes between healthy human individuals (dated by TCRdb to the early 2020s). Library preparation employed the immunoSEQ multiplex PCR assay. TCRdb provides this immuneACCESS table in a form limited to in-frame rearrangements. Some clones are lacking; in checked studies, under half of them reflect an unresolved V gene, and why the rest are absent is not known. The sample yields about 380,000 clones; approximately 96% were counted once. About 0.32% of the sample belongs to the ten largest clones. Sequenced sample: memory CD8+ T cells sorted from blood. Taken with the paper, the label for cell subset or site translates to: CD45RO+ cells pooled with CCR7-negative TemRA cells. Receptors were obtained from a man aged 25 to 40 in good health.

The V call is TRBV10-3, the J call TRBJ2-1, with 14 bases aligning to TRBD2. Germline CDR1 and CDR2: ENHRY and SYGVKD. CDR3 length: 20 residues. V dropped 4 bases and J dropped 5; count of bases not matched to a gene: 16. The CDR3 nucleotides are TGTGCCATCAGTGCTTTTCCCGGGACTAGCGGGAGAGAATCCCACAATGAGCAGTTCTTC. Protein sequence: CAISAFPGTSGRESHNEQFF.

The chain joins TRBV10-3 to TRBJ2-1, with TRBD2 matching 7 bases. CDR3 size: 14 residues. Germline lookup yields CDR1 ENHRY and CDR2 SYGVKD. V lost 2 bases and J lost 5; bases outside the gene matches: 3. The DNA for the CDR3 is TGTGCCATCAGTGAGCGGGAGGAGGACAATGAGCAGTTCTTC. Translating gives CAISEREEDNEQFF.

As regards this clone: Other DNA sequences within the sample encode an identical CDR3. This rearrangement joins TRBV6-5 to TRBJ2-7, with 8 nucleotides matching TRBD1. Germline CDR1 and CDR2: MNHEY and SVGAGI. The length of the CDR3 is 14 residues. J lost 4 bases, V lost 6 bases, and 8 bases had no gene match. The CDR3 protein is CASSPGTGIYEQYF. The CDR3 region has the DNA TGTGCCAGCAGCCCAGGGACAGGTATTTACGAGCAGTACTTC.

The chain links TRBV11-3 to TRBJ1-1, with D possibly TRBD1 on 5 matching bases. The CDR3 totals 13 residues. Trimming left V 1 base short and J 8 bases short, with 11 bases between. CDR1 SGHNT and CDR2 YENEEA come from the germline V gene. The CDR3 DNA reads TGTGCCAGCAGCTTAGCCCACAGGAAGGAAGCTTTCTTT. It codes for CASSLAHRKEAFF.

The chain recombines TRBV19 with TRBJ2-7; maybe TRBD1 (6 bases). Germline V gene data show CDR1 as LNHDA and CDR2 as SQIVND (reference sequence). The CDR3 has 14 residues. V lost 3 bases and J lost 5, with 14 bases in between. CDR3 in amino acids: CASSIGQGTNEQYF. For the CDR3, the DNA is TGTGCCAGTAGTATTGGGCAGGGGACGAACGAGCAGTACTTC. Full variable domain (missing parts from reference TRBV19 and TRBJ2-7): DGGITQSPKYLFRKEGQNVTLSCEQNLNHDAMYWYRQDPGQGLRLIYYSQIVNDFQKGDIAEGYSVSREKKESFPLTVTSAQKNPTAFYLCASSIGQGTNEQYFGPGTRLTVT.

The chain couples TRBV5-1 to TRBJ1-4, with D hard to call. The CDR3 contains 15 residues. Germline V gene lookup returns CDR1 SGHRS and CDR2 YFSETQ. Trimming removed 4 bases at V and 2 bases at J, with 12 bases between. Here the CDR3 reads CASSPWTATNEKLFF. The CDR3 region has the DNA TGCGCCAGCAGCCCGTGGACGGCGACTAATGAAAAACTGTTTTTT.

The chain uses TRBV6-5 and TRBJ2-3, with 11 bases identical to TRBD2. Looked up from germline, CDR1 is MNHEY and CDR2 is SVGAGI. The CDR3 runs to 15 residues. V lost 6 bases and J lost 1; bases outside the gene matches: 3. CDR3 loop: CASSMTSGGTDTQYF. The DNA for the CDR3 is TGTGCCAGCAGCATGACTAGCGGGGGCACAGATACGCAGTATTTT.

This clone came up once. The chain carries TRBV5-6 and TRBJ2-7; D might be TRBD1 or TRBD2, each matching 5 bases. Germline V CDR1 and CDR2: SGHDT, YYEEEE. Trimming left V 4 bases short and J 1 base short, with 12 bases between. The CDR3 has 14 amino acids. The CDR3 DNA sequence: TGTGCCAGCAGCCGGGACGGTATGTCCTACGAGCAGTACTTC. As protein: CASSRDGMSYEQYF. Combining the CDR3 with reference TRBV5-6 and TRBJ2-7 gives the whole variable domain DAGVTQSPTHLIKTRGQQVTLRCSPKSGHDTVSWYQQALGQGPQFIFQYYEEEERQRGNFPDRFSGHQFPNYSSELNVNALLLGDSALYLCASSRDGMSYEQYFGPGTRLTVT.

This clone has only a few counts. The junction differs from germline at one of its ends, possibly a read error. The rearrangement uses TRBV28 and TRBJ1-2, with 9 bases identical to TRBD1. This CDR3 is 11 amino acids long. CDR1 and CDR2 from the germline V gene are MDHEN and SYDVKM. CDR3 sequence (DNA): TGTGCCAGCAGTTCGGGGACAGGGTTCTTGTTC. Its translation is CASSSGTGFLF.

The chain couples TRBV11-2 to TRBJ2-7; D gene unclear. CDR1 and CDR2 from the germline V gene are SGHAT and FQNNGV. The ends were cut back, 4 bases at V and 6 bases at J, with 7 bases in the middle. The CDR3 spans 11 residues. The CDR3 DNA follows: TGTGCCAGCAGCTCAAGCGTCGAGCAGTACTTC. Translated: CASSSSVEQYF.

The genes are TRBV6-5 and TRBJ2-7; the match to TRBD1 covers 8 bases. CDR3 length: 14 amino acids. Trimming removed 6 bases from V and 4 bases from J; junction bases left unmatched: 8. The germline gives CDR1 MNHEY, CDR2 SVGAGI. The CDR3 coding sequence is TGTGCCAGCAGGACCGGGACAGGCTATTACGAGCAGTACTTC. Translating gives CASRTGTGYYEQYF.

Regarding this clone: The germline gene is not matched at one end of the junction; a read error may be the cause. CDR3 in amino acids: CASSVSDRGTGELFF. CDR3 bases: TGTGCCAGCAGTGTATCAGATCGGGGCACCGGGGAGCTGTTTTTT. V gene TRBV27 combines with J gene TRBJ2-2; a weak D match, TRBD2 (5 bases). This CDR3 is 15 amino acids long. Germline CDR1 reads MNHEY; CDR2 reads SMNVEV (reference sequence).

The V call is TRBV6-1, the J call TRBJ2-7; 8 nucleotides line up with TRBD1. CDR1 and CDR2 (germline): MNHNS, SASEGT. The CDR3 spans 13 residues. J gave up 5 bases and V 0 bases, and 0 bases lay outside the gene matches. The CDR3 coding sequence is TGTGCCAGCAGTGAAGCGGACAGGGACGAGCAGTACTTC. It specifies CASSEADRDEQYF.

J is TRBJ1-4 and V is TRBV30; unclear D gene. The CDR3 spans 14 residues. The V gene lost 0 bases and the J gene lost 7 bases, with 12 bases spanning the gap. The germline gives CDR1 GTSNPN, CDR2 SVGIG (reference sequence). The CDR3 protein is CAWSVVTGSEKLFF. In DNA form, the CDR3 reads TGTGCCTGGAGTGTGGTTACGGGTAGTGAAAAACTGTTTTTT.

J is TRBJ1-3 and V is TRBV2, with 10 bases aligning to TRBD1. This CDR3 is 19 amino acids long. Per the germline V gene, CDR1 is SNHLY and CDR2 is FYNNEI. The V segment lost 3 bases and the J segment 0 bases; nucleotides outside the gene matches: 11. The CDR3 DNA sequence: TGTGCCAGCAGTGAGGAGACAGGGGGCAGTTATATCTCTGGAAACACCATATATTTT. Its translation is CASSEETGGSYISGNTIYF.

The gene calls are TRBV5-1 and TRBJ1-2; tentative D call: TRBD1 (6 bases). Trimming stripped 4 bases from V and 5 bases from J, with 15 bases between. The CDR3 is made up of 14 amino acids. The germline gives CDR1 SGHRS, CDR2 YFSETQ. The CDR3 nucleotides are TGCGCCAGCAGCCTATACCCGCAGGGGTATGGCTACACCTTC. This gives the protein CASSLYPQGYGYTF.

The chain joins TRBV27 to TRBJ2-2; 7 bases fit TRBD2. CDR1 MNHEY and CDR2 SMNVEV come from the germline V gene (reference sequence). The CDR3 loop spans 13 amino acids. The V and J ends lost 6 bases and 5 bases, in that order; junction bases with no gene match: 3. The CDR3 sequence is CASSRGGTGELFF. The DNA of the CDR3 is TGTGCCAGCAGCCGCGGGGGAACCGGGGAGCTGTTTTTT.

The chain couples TRBV7-6 to TRBJ2-5; D possibly corresponds to TRBD2 (6 bases). This CDR3 has 17 amino acids. Germline-derived CDR1 and CDR2 are SGHVS and FNYEAQ. The V gene lost 5 bases and the J gene lost 2 bases, with 21 bases spanning the gap. The CDR3 sequence: CASSPHARELGQETQYF. The CDR3 nucleotides are TGTGCCAGCAGCCCCCACGCTCGGGAGTTGGGTCAAGAGACCCAGTACTTC.

The rearrangement uses TRBV6-1 and TRBJ1-5; no clear D gene. This CDR3 contains 17 residues. Trimming shortened V by 2 bases and J by 0 bases, and 14 bases separated the two germline ends. The germline CDR1 and CDR2 sequences are MNHNS and SASEGT. The CDR3 DNA reads TGTGCCAGCAGTGAATATTTGGACGGTGATAGCAATCAGCCCCAGCATTTT. As protein: CASSEYLDGDSNQPQHF.

This clone was detected once. The chain links TRBV4-1 to TRBJ1-5, with D unresolved. V shed 1 base and J shed 0 bases, with 10 bases lying between them. CDR1 and CDR2 from the germline V gene are MGHRA and YSYEKL. CDR3 length: 16 residues. The CDR3: CASSQGPSYSNQPQHF. CDR3 nucleotide sequence: TGCGCCAGCAGCCAAGGCCCGAGCTATAGCAATCAGCCCCAGCATTTT.

J is TRBJ2-2 and V is TRBV6-5; tentatively, D is TRBD1 (6 bases). There are 16 residues in the CDR3. Germline V gene data show CDR1 as MNHEY and CDR2 as SVGAGI. V lost 0 bases to trimming and J lost 6 bases, with 14 bases between them. The CDR3 bases are TGTGCCAGCAGTTACTCGAAGGTACAGGGCGCCGGGGAGCTGTTTTTT. This sequence encodes CASSYSKVQGAGELFF.

The gene calls are TRBV28 and TRBJ1-4, with 9 bases fitting TRBD1. The CDR3 runs 13 residues. V was clipped by 8 bases and J by 8 bases; unmatched bases: 6. The germline gives CDR1 MDHEN, CDR2 SYDVKM. The CDR3 region is CASRGTGLEKLFF. The DNA of the CDR3 is TGTGCCAGCCGCGGGACAGGGTTGGAAAAACTGTTTTTT.

The chain recombines TRBV5-1 with TRBJ2-1, with a possible D match to TRBD2 (6 bases). Germline lookup yields CDR1 SGHRS and CDR2 YFSETQ. CDR3 size: 13 residues. With 2 bases removed from V and 15 bases from J, the gap between germline ends came to 18 bases. CDR3 residues: CASSFYEGRDPFF. CDR3 bases: TGCGCCAGCAGCTTTTATGAAGGGCGGGATCCGTTCTTC.

The V and J genes are TRBV6-6 and TRBJ1-5; perhaps TRBD1 as D (6 bases). The CDR3 extends over 15 amino acids. Trimming pared 3 bases from V and 6 bases from J, leaving 15 bases between. Germline-derived CDR1 and CDR2 are MNHNY and SVGAGI (reference sequence). This chain's CDR3 is CASSYGDTGTQPQHF. The CDR3 DNA is TGTGCCAGCAGTTATGGGGATACAGGGACTCAGCCCCAGCATTTT.

J is TRBJ2-3 and V is TRBV5-6; D possibly matches TRBD1 or TRBD2 (5 bases each). CDR1 is SGHDT, CDR2 YYEEEE, per germline. Deletions cut 0 bases from V and 2 bases from J, with 10 bases between. This CDR3 spans 15 amino acids. CDR3 bases: TGTGCCAGCAGCTTGGTGGGGCTAGCCACAGATACGCAGTATTTT. The encoded protein is CASSLVGLATDTQYF.

The V gene is TRBV9, the J gene TRBJ2-1, with D uncertain. CDR1 is SGDLS, CDR2 YYNGEE, per germline. The CDR3 is 13 residues long. V was cut by 0 bases and J by 8 bases, with 9 bases left in between. CDR3 DNA: TGTGCCAGCAGCGTAGGAGGTGGAGATGAGCAGTTCTTC. It codes for CASSVGGGDEQFF. Using reference TRBV9 and TRBJ2-1 for the parts outside the CDR3, the full variable domain is DSGVTQTPKHLITATGQRVTLRCSPRSGDLSVYWYQQSLDQGLQFLIQYYNGEERAKGNILERFSAQQFPDLHSELNLSSLELGDSALYFCASSVGGGDEQFFGPGTRLTVL.

With respect to this clone: The same CDR3 can be traced to other DNA sequences in this sample. This chain uses TRBV5-1 with TRBJ2-3; 8 nucleotides align to TRBD2. Germline CDR1 is SGHRS and CDR2 is YFSETQ. The V gene end was trimmed by 4 bases and the J gene end by 0 bases; junction bases not matched to a gene: 1. The CDR3 sequence is 14 residues long. CDR3 residues: CASSPSGSTDTQYF. CDR3 bases: TGCGCCAGCAGCCCTAGCGGGAGCACAGATACGCAGTATTTT. The whole variable domain, remainder taken from reference TRBV5-1 and TRBJ2-3, is KAGVTQTPRYLIKTRGQQVTLSCSPISGHRSVSWYQQTPGQGLQFLFEYFSETQRNKGNFPGRFSGRQFSNSRSEMNVSTLELGDSALYLCASSPSGSTDTQYFGPGTRLTVL.

A word on this clone: At one end, the junction sequence differs from germline, possibly due to a read error. The chain combines TRBV7-2 with TRBJ2-1, with D perhaps given as TRBD1 or TRBD2 (6 bases each). CDR1 SGHTA and CDR2 FQGNSA come from the germline V gene. CDR3 length: 15 residues. CDR3 nucleotides: TGTGCCAGCACCTTAGGGGGAGGCTCCTACAATGAGCAGTTCTTC. This translates into CASTLGGGSYNEQFF. Based on the CDR3 plus reference TRBV7-2 and TRBJ2-1, the full variable domain is GAGVSQSPSNKVTEKGKDVELRCDPISGHTALYWYRQSLGQGLEFLIYFQGNSAPDKSGLPSDRFSAERTGGSVSTLTIQRTQQEDSAVYLCASTLGGGSYNEQFFGPGTRLTVL.

The V call is TRBV11-2, the J call TRBJ2-5; no reliable D call. The CDR3 totals 13 residues. From germline, CDR1 is SGHAT and CDR2 FQNNGV. V was trimmed by 5 bases and J by 5 bases, leaving 12 bases between them. CDR3 DNA: TGTGCCAGCAGCCCTGGGCCGCGGGAGACCCAGTACTTC. This sequence encodes CASSPGPRETQYF.